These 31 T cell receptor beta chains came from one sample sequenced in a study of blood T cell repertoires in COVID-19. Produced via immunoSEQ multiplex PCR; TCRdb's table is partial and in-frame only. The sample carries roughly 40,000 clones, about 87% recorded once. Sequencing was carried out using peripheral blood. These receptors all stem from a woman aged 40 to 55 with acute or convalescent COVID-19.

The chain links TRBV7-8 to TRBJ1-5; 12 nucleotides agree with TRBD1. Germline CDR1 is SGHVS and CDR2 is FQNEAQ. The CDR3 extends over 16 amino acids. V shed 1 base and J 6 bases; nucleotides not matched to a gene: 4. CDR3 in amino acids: CASSLVGQGASQPQHF. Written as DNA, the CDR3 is TGTGCCAGCAGCTTAGTGGGACAGGGGGCGAGTCAGCCCCAGCATTTT. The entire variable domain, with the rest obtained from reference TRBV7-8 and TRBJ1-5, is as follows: GAGVSQSPRYKVAKRGQDVALRCDPISGHVSLFWYQQALGQGPEFLTYFQNEAQLDKSGLPSDRFFAERPEGSVSTLKIQRTQQEDSAVYLCASSLVGQGASQPQHFGDGTRLSIL.

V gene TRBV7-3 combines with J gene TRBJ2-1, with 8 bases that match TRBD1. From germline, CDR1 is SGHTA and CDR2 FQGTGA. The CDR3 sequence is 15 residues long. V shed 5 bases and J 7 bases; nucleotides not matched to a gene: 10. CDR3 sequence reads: CASSAAVQGANEQFF. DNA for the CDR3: TGTGCCAGCAGCGCCGCGGTCCAGGGGGCGAATGAGCAGTTCTTC.

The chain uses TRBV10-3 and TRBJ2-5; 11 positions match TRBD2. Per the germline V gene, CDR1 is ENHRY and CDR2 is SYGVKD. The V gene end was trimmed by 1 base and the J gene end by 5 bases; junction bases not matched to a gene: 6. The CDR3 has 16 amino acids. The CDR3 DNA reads TGTGCCATCAGTGAGTTTAGCGGGGGGGCCAGCGAGACCCAGTACTTC. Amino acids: CAISEFSGGASETQYF.

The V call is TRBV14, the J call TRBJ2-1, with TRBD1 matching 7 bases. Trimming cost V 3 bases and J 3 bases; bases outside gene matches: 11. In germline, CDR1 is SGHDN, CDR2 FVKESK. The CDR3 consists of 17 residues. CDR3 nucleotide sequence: TGTGCCAGCAGCCAGGATGAAATGCGGACAGGCTACAATGAGCAGTTCTTC. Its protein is CASSQDEMRTGYNEQFF.

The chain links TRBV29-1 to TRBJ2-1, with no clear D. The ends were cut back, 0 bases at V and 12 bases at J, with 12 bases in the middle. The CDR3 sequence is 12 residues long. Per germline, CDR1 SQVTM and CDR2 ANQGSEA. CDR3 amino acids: CSVEDLRPGQFF. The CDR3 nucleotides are TGCAGCGTTGAAGATTTGAGGCCTGGGCAGTTCTTC.

For the CDR3, the DNA is TGTGCCAGCAGTTCAACACGGGACAGGGATACTGAAGCTTTCTTT. Amino acid sequence: CASSSTRDRDTEAFF. The chain carries TRBV28 and TRBJ1-1, with 9 bases aligning to TRBD1. CDR1 MDHEN and CDR2 SYDVKM come from the germline V gene. J gave up 5 bases and V 4 bases, and 8 bases lay outside the gene matches. The CDR3 consists of 15 residues.

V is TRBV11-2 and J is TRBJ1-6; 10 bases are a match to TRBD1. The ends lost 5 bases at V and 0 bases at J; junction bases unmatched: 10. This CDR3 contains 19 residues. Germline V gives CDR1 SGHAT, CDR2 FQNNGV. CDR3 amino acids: CASSHIPGQGSSYNSPLHF. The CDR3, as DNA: TGTGCCAGCAGCCACATCCCGGGACAGGGGAGCTCCTATAATTCACCCCTCCACTTT.

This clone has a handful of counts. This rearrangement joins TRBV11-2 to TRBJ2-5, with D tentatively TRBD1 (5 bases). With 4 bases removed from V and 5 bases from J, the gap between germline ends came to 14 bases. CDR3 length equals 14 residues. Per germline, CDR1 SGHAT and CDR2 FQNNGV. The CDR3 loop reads CASSSQLTAETQYF. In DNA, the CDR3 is TGTGCCAGCAGCTCTCAACTGACAGCCGAGACCCAGTACTTC.

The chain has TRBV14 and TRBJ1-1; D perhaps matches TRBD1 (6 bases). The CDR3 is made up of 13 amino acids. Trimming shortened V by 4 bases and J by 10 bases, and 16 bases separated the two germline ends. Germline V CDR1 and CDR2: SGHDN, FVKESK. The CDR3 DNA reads TGTGCCAGCAGCCCCTCCCCGGGACACGGAGCTTTCTTT. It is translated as CASSPSPGHGAFF.

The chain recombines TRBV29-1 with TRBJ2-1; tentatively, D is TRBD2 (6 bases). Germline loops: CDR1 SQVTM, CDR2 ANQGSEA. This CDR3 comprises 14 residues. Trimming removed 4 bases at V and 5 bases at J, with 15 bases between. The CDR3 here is CSVAGGESNNEQFF. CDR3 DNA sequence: TGCAGCGTTGCGGGCGGGGAGTCCAACAATGAGCAGTTCTTC.

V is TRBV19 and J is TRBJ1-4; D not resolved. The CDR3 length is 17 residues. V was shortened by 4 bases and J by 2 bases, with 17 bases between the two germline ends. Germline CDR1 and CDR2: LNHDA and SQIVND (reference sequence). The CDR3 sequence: CASSSPYSGMTNEKLFF. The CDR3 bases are TGTGCCAGTAGTAGCCCCTATTCGGGAATGACTAATGAAAAACTGTTTTTT.

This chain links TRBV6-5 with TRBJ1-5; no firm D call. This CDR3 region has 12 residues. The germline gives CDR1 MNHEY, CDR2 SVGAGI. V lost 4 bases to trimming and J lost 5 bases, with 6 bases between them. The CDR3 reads CASSSVDQPQHF. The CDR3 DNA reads TGTGCCAGCAGTTCCGTAGATCAGCCCCAGCATTTT.

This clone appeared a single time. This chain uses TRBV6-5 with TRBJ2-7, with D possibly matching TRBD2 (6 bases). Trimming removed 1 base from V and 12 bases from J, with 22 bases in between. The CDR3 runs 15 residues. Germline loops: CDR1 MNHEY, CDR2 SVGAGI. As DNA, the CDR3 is TGTGCCAGCAGTTACTTCGGGAGCCCCCTATCATACCGGTACTTC. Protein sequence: CASSYFGSPLSYRYF.

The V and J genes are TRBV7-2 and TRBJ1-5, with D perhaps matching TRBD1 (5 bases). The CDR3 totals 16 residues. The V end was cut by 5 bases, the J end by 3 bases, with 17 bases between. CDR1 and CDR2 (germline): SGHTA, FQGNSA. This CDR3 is CASSPRGRGDNQPQHF. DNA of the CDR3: TGTGCCAGCAGCCCCCGCGGCCGGGGGGACAATCAGCCCCAGCATTTT.

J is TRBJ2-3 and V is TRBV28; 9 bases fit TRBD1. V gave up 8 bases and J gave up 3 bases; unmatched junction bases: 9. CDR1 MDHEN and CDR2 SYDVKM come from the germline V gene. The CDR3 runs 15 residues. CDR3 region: CASPSGTGTTDTQYF. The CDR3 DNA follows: TGTGCCAGCCCTTCCGGGACAGGGACAACAGATACGCAGTATTTT.

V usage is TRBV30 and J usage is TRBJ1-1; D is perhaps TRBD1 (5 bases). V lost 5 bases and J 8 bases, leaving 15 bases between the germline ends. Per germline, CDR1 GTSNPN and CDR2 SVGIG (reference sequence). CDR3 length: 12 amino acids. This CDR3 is CAWQYGTHEAFF. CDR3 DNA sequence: TGTGCCTGGCAATACGGGACTCACGAAGCTTTCTTT.

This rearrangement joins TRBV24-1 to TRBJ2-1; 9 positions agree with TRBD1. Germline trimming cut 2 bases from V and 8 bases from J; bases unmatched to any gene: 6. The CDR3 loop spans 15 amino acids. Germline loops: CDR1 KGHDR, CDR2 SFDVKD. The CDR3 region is CATSDSGTGTDEQFF. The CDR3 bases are TGTGCCACCAGTGATTCCGGGACAGGGACCGATGAGCAGTTCTTC.

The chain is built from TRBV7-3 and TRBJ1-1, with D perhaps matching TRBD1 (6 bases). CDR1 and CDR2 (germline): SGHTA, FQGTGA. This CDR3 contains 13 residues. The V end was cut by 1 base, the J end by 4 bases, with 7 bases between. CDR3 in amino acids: CASSLSRGTEAFF. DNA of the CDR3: TGTGCCAGCAGCTTAAGCAGGGGCACTGAAGCTTTCTTT.

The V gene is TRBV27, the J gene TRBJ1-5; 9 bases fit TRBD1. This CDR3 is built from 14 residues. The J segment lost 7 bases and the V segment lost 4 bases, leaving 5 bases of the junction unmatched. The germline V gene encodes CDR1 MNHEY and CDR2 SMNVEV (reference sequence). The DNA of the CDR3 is TGTGCCAGCAGTTCCGGACAGGGGTCCCAGCCCCAGCATTTT. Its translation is CASSSGQGSQPQHF.

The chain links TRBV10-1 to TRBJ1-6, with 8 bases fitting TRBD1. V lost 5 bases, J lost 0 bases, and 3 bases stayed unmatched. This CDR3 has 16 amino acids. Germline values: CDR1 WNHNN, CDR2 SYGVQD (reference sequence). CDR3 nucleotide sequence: TGCGCCAGCAGTATGGACAGGGACTCCTATAATTCACCCCTCCACTTT. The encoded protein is CASSMDRDSYNSPLHF.

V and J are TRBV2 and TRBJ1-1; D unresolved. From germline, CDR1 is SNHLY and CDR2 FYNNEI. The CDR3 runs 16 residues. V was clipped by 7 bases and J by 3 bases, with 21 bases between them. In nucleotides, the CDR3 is TGTGCCAGCAACTCTAAGGAACTGGTAGAGGACACTGAAGCTTTCTTT. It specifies CASNSKELVEDTEAFF.

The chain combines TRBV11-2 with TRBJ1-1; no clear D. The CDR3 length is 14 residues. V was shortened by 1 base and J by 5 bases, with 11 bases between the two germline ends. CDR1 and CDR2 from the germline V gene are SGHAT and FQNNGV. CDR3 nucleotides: TGTGCCAGCAGCTTAGGGGAGGGTGGGACTGAAGCTTTCTTT. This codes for CASSLGEGGTEAFF. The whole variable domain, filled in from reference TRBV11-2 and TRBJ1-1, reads EAGVAQSPRYKIIEKRQSVAFWCNPISGHATLYWYQQILGQGPKLLIQFQNNGVVDDSQLPKDRFSAERLKGVDSTLKIQPAKLEDSAVYLCASSLGEGGTEAFFGQGTRLTVV.

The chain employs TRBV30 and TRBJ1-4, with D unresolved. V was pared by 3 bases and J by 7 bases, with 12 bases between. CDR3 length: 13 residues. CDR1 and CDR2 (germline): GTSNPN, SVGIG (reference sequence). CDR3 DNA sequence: TGTGCCTGGAGATCTATCGGTGGTGAAAAACTGTTTTTT. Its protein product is CAWRSIGGEKLFF.

The CDR3 DNA follows: TGTGCCAGCAGCTTGGGAGGGGCAGGGGGAAGGAGTCAGCCCCAGCATTTT. The encoded protein is CASSLGGAGGRSQPQHF. The chain employs TRBV5-6 and TRBJ1-5, with 7 bases fitting TRBD1. The J segment lost 6 bases and the V segment lost 0 bases, leaving 12 bases of the junction unmatched. CDR1 is SGHDT and CDR2 is YYEEEE in the germline V gene. The CDR3 length is 17 residues. The whole variable domain, filled in from reference TRBV5-6 and TRBJ1-5, reads DAGVTQSPTHLIKTRGQQVTLRCSPKSGHDTVSWYQQALGQGPQFIFQYYEEEERQRGNFPDRFSGHQFPNYSSELNVNALLLGDSALYLCASSLGGAGGRSQPQHFGDGTRLSIL.

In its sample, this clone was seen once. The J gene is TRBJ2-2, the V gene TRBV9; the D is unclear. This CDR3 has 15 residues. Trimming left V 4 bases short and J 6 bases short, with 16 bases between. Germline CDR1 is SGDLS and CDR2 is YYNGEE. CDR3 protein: CASSSAPGGAGELFF. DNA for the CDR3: TGTGCCAGCAGCTCTGCCCCGGGTGGTGCCGGGGAGCTGTTTTTT.

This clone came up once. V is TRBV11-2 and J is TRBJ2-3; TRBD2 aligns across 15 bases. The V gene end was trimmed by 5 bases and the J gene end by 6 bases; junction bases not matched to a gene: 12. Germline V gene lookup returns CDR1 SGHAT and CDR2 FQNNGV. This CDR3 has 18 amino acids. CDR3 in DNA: TGTGCCAGCAGCCCGATGCGGACTAGCGGGGGGGCCAGCGATACGCAGTATTTT. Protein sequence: CASSPMRTSGGASDTQYF.

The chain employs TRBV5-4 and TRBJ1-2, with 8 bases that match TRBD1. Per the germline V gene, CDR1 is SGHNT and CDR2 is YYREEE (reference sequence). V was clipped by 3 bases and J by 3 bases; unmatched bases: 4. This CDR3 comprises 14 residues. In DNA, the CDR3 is TGTGCCAGCAGCTCAGGGGGCTGGGACTATGGCTACACCTTC. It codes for CASSSGGWDYGYTF.

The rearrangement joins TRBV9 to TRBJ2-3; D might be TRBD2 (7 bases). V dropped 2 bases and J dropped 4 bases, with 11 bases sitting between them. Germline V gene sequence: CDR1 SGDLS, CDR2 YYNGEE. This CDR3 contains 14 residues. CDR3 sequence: CASSVGRGADTQYF. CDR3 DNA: TGTGCCAGCAGCGTGGGGAGGGGGGCAGATACGCAGTATTTT.

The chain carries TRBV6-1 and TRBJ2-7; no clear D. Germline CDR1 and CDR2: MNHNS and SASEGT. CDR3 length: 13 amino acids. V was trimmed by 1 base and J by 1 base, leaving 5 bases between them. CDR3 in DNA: TGTGCCAGCAGTGAAGGGCCATCCTACGAGCAGTACTTC. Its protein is CASSEGPSYEQYF.

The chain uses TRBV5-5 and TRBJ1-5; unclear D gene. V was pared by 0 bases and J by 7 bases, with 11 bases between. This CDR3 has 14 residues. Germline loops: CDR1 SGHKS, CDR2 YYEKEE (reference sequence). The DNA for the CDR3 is TGTGCCAGCAGCTTGGTCGAGGTGCGCCAGCCCCAGCATTTT. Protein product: CASSLVEVRQPQHF.

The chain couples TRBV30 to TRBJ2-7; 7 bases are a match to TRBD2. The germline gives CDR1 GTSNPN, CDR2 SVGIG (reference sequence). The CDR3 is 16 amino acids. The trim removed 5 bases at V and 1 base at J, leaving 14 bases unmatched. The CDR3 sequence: CAWDSPPGRLSYEQYF. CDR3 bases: TGTGCCTGGGATTCCCCCCCCGGGAGGCTTTCCTACGAGCAGTACTTC. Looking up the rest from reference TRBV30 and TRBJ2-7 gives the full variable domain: SQTIHQWPATLVQPVGSPLSLECTVEGTSNPNLYWYRQAAGRGLQLLFYSVGIGQISSEVPQNLSASRPQDRQFILSSKKLLLSDSGFYLCAWDSPPGRLSYEQYFGPGTRLTVT.